This T cell receptor beta chain was sequenced during a study of persistence of HIV-infected CD4 T cells. General study findings and limits: Antigen-responding cells were enriched for degenerate expanded CDR3beta sequences.

The CDR3 runs to 12 residues. V lost 7 bases and J lost 6; bases outside the gene matches: 3. In regard to this clone: Its specificity is unknown.

This nonspecific control used anti-CD3/anti-CD28 bead stimulation of CD4+ T cells. Sorting selected CD4+ T cells upregulating both CD40 ligand and CD69. Sequencing used immunoSEQ version 4 in survey mode. Produced via immunoSEQ multiplex PCR; TCRdb's table is partial and in-frame only. This sample has 35,000 to 40,000 clones, with approximately 88% found just once. This chain joins TRBV12-3 or TRBV12-4 and TRBJ1-2; TRBD1 matches at 9 bases. The source of this sequence is an adult man with HIV who was CMV-seropositive. The sequencing used CD4+ T cells sorted from PBMCs after 18-hour stimulation, collected from a patient who received antiretroviral therapy. The CDR3 nucleotides are TGTGCCAGCACGGGACAGGGAAATGGCTACACCTTC. It translates to CASTGQGNGYTF.